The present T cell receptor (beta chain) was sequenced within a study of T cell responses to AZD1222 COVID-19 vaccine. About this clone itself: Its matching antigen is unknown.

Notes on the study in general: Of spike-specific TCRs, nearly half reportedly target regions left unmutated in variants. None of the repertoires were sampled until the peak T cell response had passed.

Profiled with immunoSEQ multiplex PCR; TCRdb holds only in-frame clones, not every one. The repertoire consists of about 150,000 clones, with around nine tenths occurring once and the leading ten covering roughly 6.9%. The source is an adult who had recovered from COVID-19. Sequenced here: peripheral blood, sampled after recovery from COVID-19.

The CDR3 DNA reads TGTGCCAGTAGTGGGGGGTCGGGTACTATGAGCAATCAGCCCCAGCATTTT. It codes for CASSGGSGTMSNQPQHF. The V and J genes are TRBV19 and TRBJ1-5; D possibly corresponds to TRBD1 (5 bases). Germline CDR1 LNHDA, CDR2 SQIVND (reference sequence). V was trimmed by 5 bases and J by 1 base, leaving 18 bases between them. The CDR3 has 17 amino acids.